This T cell receptor (beta chain) is from a study of cytomegalovirus exposure and HLA in healthy donors. The PCR had 60 Vbeta and 13 Jbeta primers. Only in-frame clones appear in the TCRdb table, and some are missing; sequencing was by immunoSEQ multiplex PCR. Of about 110,000 clones in the sample, around 70% were seen once. Overall study results and limits: The availability of immune exposure information extended only to CMV serostatus. Upon later analysis, HLA-associated TCR beta chains proved more clonally expanded than other, equally common chains.

On this clone: Its specificity is not known.

The V end was cut by 7 bases, the J end by 0 bases, with 7 bases between. Germline assignment: CDR1 MDHEN and CDR2 SYDVKM. This CDR3 contains 12 residues. The V gene is TRBV28, the J gene TRBJ2-7; D is undetermined. The receptor was isolated from a woman aged 40 to 50 in good health and CMV-seronegative. The sequencing input was PBMCs. The CDR3 here is CASTGDSYEQYF. In DNA form, the CDR3 reads TGTGCCAGCACAGGCGACTCCTACGAGCAGTACTTC.